Listed below are T cell receptor beta chains from one sample, sequenced in a study of T-cell reconstitution after alpha-beta-depleted transplantation in children. TCRdb reprocessed the PCR reads with MiXCR, giving one entry per CDR3 protein. The table includes about 580,000 distinct CDR3 sequences, 23% detected once. Specimen: PBMCs, mostly from graft donor cells, collected 360 days after TCRalphabeta/CD19-depleted stem cell transplant. The receptors were gathered from a boy under two years old who had a stem cell transplant for acute myeloid leukemia, so the T cells may come from the graft donor. CDR3s include the opening cysteine and the closing phenylalanine or tryptophan. D genes are given only for firm matches. The size field is filled for only some rows; it gives once, few, many or a size class.

TRBJ2-3 | TRBD1 | many | TRBV20-1 | CSAVPGQLTDTQYF | TGCAGTGCGGTACCGGGACAGCTCACAGATACGCAGTATTTT
TRBJ1-1 | TRBD1 | few | TRBV29-1 | CSVEDRGLPNTEAFF | TGCAGCGTTGAGGACAGGGGGCTCCCGAACACTGAAGCTTTCTTT
TRBJ2-3 | . | many | TRBV20-1 | CSAWDNTDTQYF | TGCAGTGCTTGGGACAACACAGATACGCAGTATTTT
TRBJ1-1 | . | few | TRBV12-3/TRBV12-4 | CAQGGNTEAFF | TGTGCCCAAGGGGGTAACACTGAAGCTTTCTTT
TRBJ1-1 | TRBD1 | many | TRBV6-5 | CASSYSDRDGAEAFF | TGTGCCAGCAGTTACTCTGACAGGGACGGGGCTGAAGCTTTCTTT
TRBJ2-5 | . | . | TRBV4-3 | CASSQDAASGTQYF | TGCGCCAGCAGCCAAGATGCAGCTTCAGGGACCCAGTACTTC
TRBJ2-4 | . | many | TRBV20-1 | CSASKYSEGNIQYF | TGCAGTGCTTCGAAGTACTCAGAGGGAAACATTCAGTACTTC
TRBJ2-2 | . | few | TRBV20-1 | CSASRGTGELFF | TGCAGTGCTAGCCGGGGCACCGGGGAGCTGTTTTTT
TRBJ2-4 | TRBD1 | . | TRBV5-1 | CASSLGGGGQGGNIQYF | TGCGCCAGCAGCCTAGGAGGAGGGGGACAGGGCGGAAACATTCAGTACTTC
TRBJ2-3 | . | few | TRBV12-3/TRBV12-4 | CASSLAGRATQYF | TGTGCCAGCAGTTTAGCAGGGCGGGCTACGCAGTATTTT
TRBJ2-5 | TRBD2 | many | TRBV9 | CASSAATSGEETQYF | TGTGCCAGCAGCGCAGCGACTAGCGGGGAAGAGACCCAGTACTTC
TRBJ1-5 | . | . | TRBV28 | CASNSGTDAWPFNQPQHF | TGTGCCAGCAACTCCGGGACCGATGCTTGGCCTTTTAATCAGCCCCAGCATTTT
TRBJ1-2 | . | . | TRBV28 | CASSLLTGQRGYTF | TGTGCCAGCAGTTTATTGACAGGCCAACGGGGCTACACCTTC
TRBJ1-1 | TRBD1 | . | TRBV25-1 | CASSEYFVPTGPAGGTEAFF | TGTGCCAGCAGTGAATATTTTGTCCCCACCGGACCCGCAGGGGGCACTGAAGCTTTCTTT
TRBJ2-5 | TRBD1 | many | TRBV29-1 | CSVEGRGETQYF | TGCAGCGTTGAAGGCAGGGGGGAGACCCAGTACTTC